Sequencing of this TCR beta chain was carried out in a study of post-analysis software for immune sequencing data. Study findings and constraints: There were roughly 5 TRBV segments more frequent in patients than controls, and TRBV5-6, TRBV5-1 and TRBV20-1 were among them.

Notes on this clonotype: Its antigen remains unknown.

Germline CDR1 DFQATT, CDR2 SNEGSKA (reference sequence). The ends were cut back, 5 bases at V and 1 base at J, with 14 bases in the middle. The CDR3 sequence is 14 residues long. cDNA libraries for TCR beta contained unique molecular identifiers. TCRdb passed the PCR reads through MiXCR, listing each CDR3 protein once. Of hundreds of thousands of distinct CDR3 sequences in the sample, 55% to 60% were seen once. The material sequenced was blood. The receptor's source is a girl aged 2 to 9 with multiple sclerosis. The gene calls are TRBV20-1 and TRBJ2-5; weak D call: TRBD1 (5 bases). The CDR3 is CSALKGVAQETQYF. CDR3 nucleotides: TGCAGTGCTCTCAAAGGGGTAGCCCAAGAGACCCAGTACTTC.